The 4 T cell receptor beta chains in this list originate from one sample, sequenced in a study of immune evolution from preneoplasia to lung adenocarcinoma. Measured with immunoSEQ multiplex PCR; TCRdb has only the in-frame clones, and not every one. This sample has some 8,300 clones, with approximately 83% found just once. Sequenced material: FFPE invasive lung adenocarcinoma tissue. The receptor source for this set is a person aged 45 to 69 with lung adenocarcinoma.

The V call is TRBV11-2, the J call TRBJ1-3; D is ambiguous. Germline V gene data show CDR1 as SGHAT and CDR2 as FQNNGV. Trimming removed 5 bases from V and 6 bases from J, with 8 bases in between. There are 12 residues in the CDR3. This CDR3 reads CASSREANTIYF. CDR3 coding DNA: TGTGCCAGCAGCAGAGAGGCAAACACCATATATTTT. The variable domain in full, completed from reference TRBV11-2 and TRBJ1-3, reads EAGVAQSPRYKIIEKRQSVAFWCNPISGHATLYWYQQILGQGPKLLIQFQNNGVVDDSQLPKDRFSAERLKGVDSTLKIQPAKLEDSAVYLCASSREANTIYFGEGSWLTVV.

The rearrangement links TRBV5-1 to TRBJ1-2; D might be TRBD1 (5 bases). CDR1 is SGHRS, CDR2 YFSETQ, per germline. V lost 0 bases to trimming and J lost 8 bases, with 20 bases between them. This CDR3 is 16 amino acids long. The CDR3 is CASSLERGEGDSGYTF. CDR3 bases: TGCGCCAGCAGCTTGGAGAGGGGCGAGGGAGATAGCGGCTACACCTTC.

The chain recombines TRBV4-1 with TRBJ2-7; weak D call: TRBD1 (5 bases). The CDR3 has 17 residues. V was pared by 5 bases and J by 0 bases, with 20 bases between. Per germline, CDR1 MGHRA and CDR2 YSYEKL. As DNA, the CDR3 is TGCGCCAGCAGCTCCCCCCCAGAGGCAGGGCCCTCCTACGAGCAGTACTTC. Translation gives CASSSPPEAGPSYEQYF.

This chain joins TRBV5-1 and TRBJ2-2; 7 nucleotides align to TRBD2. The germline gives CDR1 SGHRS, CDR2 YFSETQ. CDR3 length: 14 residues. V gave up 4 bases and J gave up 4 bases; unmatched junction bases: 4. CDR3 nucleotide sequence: TGCGCCAGCAGCGGGACTATAACCACCGGGGAGCTGTTTTTT. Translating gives CASSGTITTGELFF.